This section outlines one T cell receptor (beta chain) sequence together with its context. Its antigen is undetermined. The PCR had 60 Vbeta and 13 Jbeta primers. The protocol was immunoSEQ multiplex PCR, while the TCRdb copy is restricted to in-frame clones and leaves out a portion. The sample consists of tens of thousands of clones, roughly 67% of them appearing once. The data belong to a study of cytomegalovirus exposure and HLA in healthy donors. Study-wide results and caveats: About 90% or about 30% of the time was how often most TCR beta V segments were productive, according to an earlier analysis. Across donors, presence/absence analyses took sequencing depth to be roughly uniform. Among TCR beta chains of equal frequency, HLA-associated ones were more clonally expanded in a later analysis. A later examination showed that TCR association rates differed by HLA locus, with DRB1 most and HLA-C fewest.

What was sequenced was PBMCs. The sequence derives from a boy aged 10-17 years in good health and CMV-seropositive.

CDR3 bases: TGCGCCAGCAGCTTGGATCAGGGAACTCACGAGCAGTACTTC. Translating it yields CASSLDQGTHEQYF. This chain links TRBV5-1 with TRBJ2-7; tentative D call: TRBD1 (5 bases). The CDR3 loop spans 14 amino acids. With 0 bases removed from V and 5 bases from J, the gap between germline ends came to 12 bases. From germline, CDR1 is SGHRS and CDR2 YFSETQ.